The clone carrying this T cell receptor beta chain has only a few counts. Its antigen remains unknown. The sample is drawn from a study of a mutant IDH1 vaccine in newly diagnosed glioma. For the study at large: Patients were started on vaccination 4-6 weeks after radiotherapy alone, or with temozolomide cycles. Treated patients, about 60% male and roughly 40% female, averaged roughly 43 years of age. Most patients had received both radiotherapy and temozolomide, the prior options being radiotherapy, temozolomide, or both.

The CDR3 is 14 residues long. The germline gives CDR1 SNHLY, CDR2 FYNNEI. J was trimmed by 2 bases and V by 7 bases; bases with no gene match: 6. The table came from immunoSEQ multiplex PCR; TCRdb's copy has only in-frame clones and leaves some out. The data contain about 65,000 clones, 70% to 90% of them singletons. Regarding time point: week 23, last vaccination. Each dose delivered 300 ug of mutant IDH1 20-mer peptide subcutaneously with imiquimod. The chain uses TRBV2 and TRBJ1-2; 8 positions agree with TRBD1. This sample comprised PBMCs, obtained from a glioma patient whose treatment included an IDH1 peptide vaccine. The receptor was isolated from a man aged 25-45 years with glioma. CDR3 amino acids: CASTKGQVNYGYTF. CDR3 DNA: TGTGCCAGCACGAAGGGACAGGTGAACTATGGCTACACCTTC.